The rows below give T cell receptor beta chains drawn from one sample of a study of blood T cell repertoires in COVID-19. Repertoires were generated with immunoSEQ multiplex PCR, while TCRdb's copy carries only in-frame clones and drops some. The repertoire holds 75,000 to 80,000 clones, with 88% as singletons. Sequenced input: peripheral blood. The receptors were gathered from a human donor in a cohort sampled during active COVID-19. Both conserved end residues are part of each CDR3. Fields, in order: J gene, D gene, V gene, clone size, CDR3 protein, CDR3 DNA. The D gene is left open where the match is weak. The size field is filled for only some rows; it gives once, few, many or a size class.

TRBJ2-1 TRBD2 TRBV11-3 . CASSFAGTSGGAPNEQFF TGTGCCAGCAGCTTTGCAGGGACTAGCGGGGGGGCCCCCAATGAGCAGTTCTTC
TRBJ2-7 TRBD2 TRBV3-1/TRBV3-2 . CASSPLAGAISEQYF TGTGCCAGCAGCCCCCTAGCGGGAGCGATCAGCGAGCAGTACTTC
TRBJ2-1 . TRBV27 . CASSLPGEGQFF TGTGCCAGCAGTTTACCAGGGGAGGGGCAGTTCTTC
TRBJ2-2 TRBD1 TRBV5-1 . CASSLIQGFGELFF TGCGCCAGCAGCTTGATACAGGGGTTCGGGGAGCTGTTTTTT
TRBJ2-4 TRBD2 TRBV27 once CASSPIGTSGVAKNIQYF TGTGCCAGCAGTCCTATCGGGACTAGCGGGGTAGCCAAAAACATTCAGTACTTC
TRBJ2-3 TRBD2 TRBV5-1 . CASSLGSGTSTDTQYF TGCGCCAGCAGCTTGGGAAGCGGGACTAGCACAGATACGCAGTATTTT
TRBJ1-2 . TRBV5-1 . CASSLGGEVNGYTF TGCGCCAGCAGCTTGGGGGGAGAGGTAAATGGCTACACCTTC
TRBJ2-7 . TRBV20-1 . CSVSGSSYEQYF TGCAGTGTTAGTGGGAGCTCCTACGAGCAGTACTTC
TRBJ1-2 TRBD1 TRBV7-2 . CASSLVGTGVTKADYGYTF TGTGCCAGCAGCTTAGTAGGGACAGGAGTCACAAAGGCCGACTATGGCTACACCTTC
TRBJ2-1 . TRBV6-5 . CASSYPGLSYNEQFF TGTGCCAGCAGTTACCCTGGACTGTCCTACAATGAGCAGTTCTTC
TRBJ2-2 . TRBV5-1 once CASSLAGDAGELFF TGCGCCAGCAGCTTGGCAGGTGACGCCGGGGAGCTGTTTTTT
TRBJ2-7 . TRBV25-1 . CASTHRASYEQYF TGTGCCAGCACTCACAGGGCGAGCTACGAGCAGTACTTC
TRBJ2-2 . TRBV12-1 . CASSLDRKGTGELFF TGTGCCAGCAGCCTGGACAGAAAGGGCACCGGGGAGCTGTTTTTT
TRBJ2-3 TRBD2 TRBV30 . CASTASGPTGTQYF TGTGCCTCAACCGCTAGCGGGCCGACAGGTACGCAGTATTTT
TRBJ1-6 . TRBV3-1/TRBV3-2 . CASSQVPTPLHF TGTGCCAGCAGCCAAGTCCCAACACCCCTCCACTTT
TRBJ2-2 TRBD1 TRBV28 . CASRRPTGSTGELFF TGTGCCAGCAGACGCCCGACAGGGAGCACCGGGGAGCTGTTTTTT
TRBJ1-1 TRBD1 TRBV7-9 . CASSRGTANTEAFF TGTGCCAGCAGCCGCGGGACAGCAAACACTGAAGCTTTCTTT
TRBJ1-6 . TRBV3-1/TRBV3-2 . CASSQGQGGWNSPLHF TGTGCCAGCAGCCAAGGTCAGGGAGGCTGGAATTCACCCCTCCACTTT
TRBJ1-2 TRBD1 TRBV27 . CASSPRTGKPYYGYTF TGTGCCAGCAGTCCAAGGACAGGGAAACCCTACTATGGCTACACCTTC
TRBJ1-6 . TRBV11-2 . CASSSTVTNSPLHF TGTGCCAGCAGCTCGACAGTGACAAATTCACCCCTCCACTTT
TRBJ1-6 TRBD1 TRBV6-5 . CASSTGGGQNLHF TGTGCCAGCAGTACAGGGGGGGGTCAGAACCTCCACTTT
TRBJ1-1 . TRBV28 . CASTLNTEAFF TGTGCCAGCACCCTAAATACTGAAGCTTTCTTT
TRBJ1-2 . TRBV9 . CASSVAQWGSDEGYTF TGTGCCAGCAGCGTAGCACAGTGGGGCAGTGACGAGGGCTACACCTTC
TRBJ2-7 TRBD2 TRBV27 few CASSLTSGRDREQYF TGTGCCAGCAGCCTTACTAGCGGGCGAGACCGCGAGCAGTACTTC
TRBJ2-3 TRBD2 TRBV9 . CASSRTSGRDSTDTQYF TGTGCCAGCAGCAGGACTAGCGGGAGGGATAGCACAGATACGCAGTATTTT
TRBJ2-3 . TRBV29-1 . CSGGPTSDTQYF TGCAGCGGGGGCCCTACTTCAGATACGCAGTATTTT
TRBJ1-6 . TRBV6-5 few CASRSAGALHF TGTGCCAGCAGATCCGCAGGGGCCCTCCACTTT
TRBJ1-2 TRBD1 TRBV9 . CASSPGQGGHYGYTF TGTGCCAGCAGCCCAGGACAGGGGGGTCACTATGGCTACACCTTC
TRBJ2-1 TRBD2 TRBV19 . CASSTAAGGFYNEQFF TGTGCCAGTAGTACCGCAGCGGGGGGATTCTACAATGAGCAGTTCTTC
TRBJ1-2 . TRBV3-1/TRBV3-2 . CASSQGSRAYGYTF TGTGCCAGCAGCCAAGGGTCCAGGGCCTATGGCTACACCTTC
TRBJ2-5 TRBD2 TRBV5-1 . CASSLGLAFQETQYF TGCGCCAGCAGCTTAGGACTAGCGTTCCAAGAGACCCAGTACTTC
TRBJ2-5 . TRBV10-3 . CAISGGRQETQYF TGTGCCATCAGTGGGGGCCGGCAAGAGACCCAGTACTTC
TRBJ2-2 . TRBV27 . CATSLGWNTGELFF TGTGCCACCTCACTAGGATGGAACACCGGGGAGCTGTTTTTT
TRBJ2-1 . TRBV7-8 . CASSLVLGLDNEQFF TGTGCCAGCAGCTTAGTCCTAGGTTTGGACAATGAGCAGTTCTTC
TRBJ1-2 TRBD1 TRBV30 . CAWSATGTYNGYTF TGTGCCTGGAGTGCGACAGGGACCTATAATGGCTACACCTTC
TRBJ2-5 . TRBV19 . CASSIEFLGPSPQYF TGTGCCAGTAGTATAGAGTTTCTGGGCCCATCGCCCCAGTACTTC
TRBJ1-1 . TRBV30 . CAWSALDRLNTEAFF TGTGCCTGGAGTGCGCTGGACAGATTGAACACTGAAGCTTTCTTT
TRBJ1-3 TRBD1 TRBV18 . CASSLDRGNTIYF TGTGCCAGCTCACTGGACAGGGGAAACACCATATATTTT
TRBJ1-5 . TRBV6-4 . CASRQSNQPQHF TGTGCCAGCAGACAGAGCAATCAGCCCCAGCATTTT
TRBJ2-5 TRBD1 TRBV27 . CASSPLVTGMNWETQYF TGTGCCAGCAGTCCATTGGTGACAGGGATGAATTGGGAGACCCAGTACTTC
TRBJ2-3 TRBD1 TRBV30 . CACSRGPTSTDTQYF TGTGCCTGTTCCAGGGGGCCGACGAGCACAGATACGCAGTATTTT
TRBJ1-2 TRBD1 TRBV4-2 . CASSHLTGGDYGYTF TGTGCCAGCAGCCACCTGACAGGGGGCGACTATGGCTACACCTTC
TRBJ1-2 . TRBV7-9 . CASTPFGQGTYGYTF TGTGCCAGCACACCATTCGGGCAGGGGACGTATGGCTACACCTTC
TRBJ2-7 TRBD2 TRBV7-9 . CASSLGLAGGPEQYF TGTGCCAGCAGCTTGGGACTAGCGGGAGGCCCCGAGCAGTACTTC
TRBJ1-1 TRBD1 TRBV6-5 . CASSRDRGNTEAFF TGTGCCAGCAGCCGGGACAGGGGGAACACTGAAGCTTTCTTT
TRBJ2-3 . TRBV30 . CAWSPGLGTDTQYF TGTGCCTGGAGTCCAGGGTTAGGAACAGATACGCAGTATTTT
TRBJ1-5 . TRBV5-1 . CASSWAGGINQPQHF TGCGCCAGCAGCTGGGCGGGGGGGATCAATCAGCCCCAGCATTTT
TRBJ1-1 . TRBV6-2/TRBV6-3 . CASSYSGREAFF TGTGCCAGCAGTTACTCGGGCAGGGAAGCTTTCTTT
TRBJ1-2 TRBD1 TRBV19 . CASGLGQDLGGYTF TGTGCCAGTGGTTTGGGACAGGATTTAGGAGGCTACACCTTC
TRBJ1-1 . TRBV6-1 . CASSESHRNTEAFF TGTGCCAGCAGTGAGAGCCACAGGAACACTGAAGCTTTCTTT
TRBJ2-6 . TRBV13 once CASSFLEASGANVLTF TGTGCCAGCAGCTTTCTAGAAGCTTCTGGGGCCAACGTCCTGACTTTC
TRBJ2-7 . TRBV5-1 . CASSPIAGVGEQYF TGCGCCAGCAGCCCCATCGCAGGGGTAGGCGAGCAGTACTTC
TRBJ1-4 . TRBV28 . CASSSSGGAYKKLFF TGTGCCAGCAGTTCCTCGGGGGGGGCATACAAAAAACTGTTTTTT